This T cell receptor (beta chain) was identified during a study of cytotoxic CD8 clonotypes in ibrutinib-treated CLL. Study-wide results and limits: Sustained-remission and progressing patients' sampling times differed. Baseline clonality was higher than in age-matched healthy donors and moved in step with circulating CD8+ T-cell counts. Public clonotypes showed up rarely, and on treatment they shrank or held steady.

Details on this clone: Its cognate antigen is unknown.

Per germline, CDR1 WSHSY and CDR2 SAAADI. The germline V and J ends were trimmed by 8 bases and 4 bases, with 17 bases remaining between them. There are 14 residues in the CDR3. TCRdb keeps only in-frame clones here, not all; method: immunoSEQ multiplex PCR. Among 150,000 or so clones listed, approximately 84% were seen once. The gene calls are TRBV10-2 and TRBJ1-1; D perhaps matches TRBD1 (5 bases). The source of this sequence is a human donor with chronic lymphocytic leukemia. The sequences come from PBMCs, collected after 24 months of ibrutinib treatment. The CDR3 nucleotides read TGCGCCAGCCTCCCACCGGGGGGAGGCACTGAAGCTTTCTTT. It is translated as CASLPPGGGTEAFF.